This entry concerns a single TCR beta chain. Antigen specificity is unknown. V was shortened by 6 bases and J by 0 bases, with 8 bases between the two germline ends. The germline V gene has CDR1 SNHLY and CDR2 FYNNEI. The length of the CDR3 is 13 residues. The data were obtained in a study of graft-versus-host responses after intestinal transplantation. Background on the study: After anti-thymocyte globulin induction, recipients took tacrolimus and steroids for three to four years.

The method was immunoSEQ multiplex PCR; TCRdb's version includes in-frame clones alone and lacks a portion of them. Among around 39,000 clones listed, 80% to 95% were seen once. Findings of the study overall: The presence of high graft-versus-host to host-versus-graft clonal ratios in allografts characterized patients with graft-donor T cell macrochimerism.

This chain links TRBV2 with TRBJ1-1; D is undetermined. The receptor comes from a human patient who received an intestinal transplant, so some T cells may come from the graft donor. Sequences were derived from PBMCs, sampled nearly 750 days after intestinal transplantation. CDR3 bases: TGTGCCAGCAGCCCCCTGCTGAACACTGAAGCTTTCTTT. Translated, it gives CASSPLLNTEAFF.